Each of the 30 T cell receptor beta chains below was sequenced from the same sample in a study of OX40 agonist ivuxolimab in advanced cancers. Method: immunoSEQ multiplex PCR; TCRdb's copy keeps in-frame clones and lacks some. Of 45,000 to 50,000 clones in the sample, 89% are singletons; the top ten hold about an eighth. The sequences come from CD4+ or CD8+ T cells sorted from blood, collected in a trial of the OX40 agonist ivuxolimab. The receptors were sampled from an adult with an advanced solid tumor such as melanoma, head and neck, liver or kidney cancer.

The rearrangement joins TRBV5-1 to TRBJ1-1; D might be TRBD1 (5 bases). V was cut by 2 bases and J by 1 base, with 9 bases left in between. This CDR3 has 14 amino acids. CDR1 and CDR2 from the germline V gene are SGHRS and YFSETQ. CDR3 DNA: TGCGCCAGCAGCTTCCGGACAACGAACACTGAAGCTTTCTTT. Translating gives CASSFRTTNTEAFF.

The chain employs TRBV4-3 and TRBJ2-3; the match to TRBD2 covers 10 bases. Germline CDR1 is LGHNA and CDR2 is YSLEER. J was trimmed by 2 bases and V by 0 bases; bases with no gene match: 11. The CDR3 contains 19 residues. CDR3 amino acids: CASSQEWDSGGIATDTQYF. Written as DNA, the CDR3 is TGCGCCAGCAGCCAAGAATGGGATAGCGGGGGGATAGCCACAGATACGCAGTATTTT.

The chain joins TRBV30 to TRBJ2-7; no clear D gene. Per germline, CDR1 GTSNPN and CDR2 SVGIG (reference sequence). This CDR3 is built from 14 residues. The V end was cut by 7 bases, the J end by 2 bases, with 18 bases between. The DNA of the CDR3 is TGTGCCTCCACCTCAGCTCCGCTCGCCTACGAGCAGTACTTC. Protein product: CASTSAPLAYEQYF.

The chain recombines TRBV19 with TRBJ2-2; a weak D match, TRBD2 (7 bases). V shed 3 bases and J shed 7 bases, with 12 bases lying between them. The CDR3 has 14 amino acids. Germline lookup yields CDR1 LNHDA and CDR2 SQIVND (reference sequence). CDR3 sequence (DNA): TGTGCCAGTAGTATGTGGGGGGGCGGCGGGGAGCTGTTTTTT. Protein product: CASSMWGGGGELFF. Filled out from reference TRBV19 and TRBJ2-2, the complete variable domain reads DGGITQSPKYLFRKEGQNVTLSCEQNLNHDAMYWYRQDPGQGLRLIYYSQIVNDFQKGDIAEGYSVSREKKESFPLTVTSAQKNPTAFYLCASSMWGGGGELFFGEGSRLTVL.

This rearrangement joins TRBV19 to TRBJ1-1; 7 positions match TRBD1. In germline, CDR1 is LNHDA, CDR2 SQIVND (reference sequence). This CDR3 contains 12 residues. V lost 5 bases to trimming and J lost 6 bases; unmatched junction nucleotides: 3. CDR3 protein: CASSSTGAEAFF. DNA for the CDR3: TGTGCCAGTAGTTCTACAGGGGCTGAAGCTTTCTTT.

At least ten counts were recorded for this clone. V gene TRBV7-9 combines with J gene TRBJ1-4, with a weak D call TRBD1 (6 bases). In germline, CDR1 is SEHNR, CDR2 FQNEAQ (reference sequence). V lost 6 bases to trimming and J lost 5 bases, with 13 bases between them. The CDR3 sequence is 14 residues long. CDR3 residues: CASSYVGGNEKLFF. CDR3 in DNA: TGTGCCAGCAGTTACGTAGGGGGGAATGAAAAACTGTTTTTT.

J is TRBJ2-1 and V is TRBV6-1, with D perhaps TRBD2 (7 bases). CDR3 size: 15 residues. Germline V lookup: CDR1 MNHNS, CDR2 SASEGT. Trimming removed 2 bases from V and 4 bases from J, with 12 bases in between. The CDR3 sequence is CASSESGTSYNEQFF. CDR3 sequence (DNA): TGTGCCAGCAGTGAAAGCGGGACATCTTACAATGAGCAGTTCTTC.

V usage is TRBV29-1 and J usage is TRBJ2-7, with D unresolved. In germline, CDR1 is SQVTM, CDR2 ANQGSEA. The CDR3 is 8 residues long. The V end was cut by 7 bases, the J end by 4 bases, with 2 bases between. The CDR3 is CSGYEQYF. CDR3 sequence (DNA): TGCAGCGGATACGAGCAGTACTTC.

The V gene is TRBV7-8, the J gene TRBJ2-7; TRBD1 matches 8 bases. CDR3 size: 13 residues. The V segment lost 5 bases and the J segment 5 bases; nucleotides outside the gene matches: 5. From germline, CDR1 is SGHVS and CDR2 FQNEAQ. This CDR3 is CASSGDRNDEQYF. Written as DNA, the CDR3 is TGTGCCAGCAGCGGGGACAGGAACGACGAGCAGTACTTC.

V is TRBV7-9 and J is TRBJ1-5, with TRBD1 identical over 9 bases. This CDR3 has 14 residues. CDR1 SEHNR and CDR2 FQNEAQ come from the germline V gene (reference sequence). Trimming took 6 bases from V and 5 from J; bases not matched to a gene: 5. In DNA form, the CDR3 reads TGTGCCAGCAGTCACGGACAGGGGTATCAGCCCCAGCATTTT. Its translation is CASSHGQGYQPQHF.

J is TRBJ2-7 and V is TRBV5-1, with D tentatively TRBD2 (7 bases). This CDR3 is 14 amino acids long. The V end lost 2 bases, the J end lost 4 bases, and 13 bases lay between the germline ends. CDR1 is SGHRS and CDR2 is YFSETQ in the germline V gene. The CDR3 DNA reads TGCGCCAGCAGCTTCGCGGGGGCAGGTTACGAGCAGTACTTC. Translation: CASSFAGAGYEQYF.

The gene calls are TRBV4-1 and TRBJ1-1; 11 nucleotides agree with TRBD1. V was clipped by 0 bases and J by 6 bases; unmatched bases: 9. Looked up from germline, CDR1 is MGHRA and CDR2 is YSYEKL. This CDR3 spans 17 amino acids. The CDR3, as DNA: TGCGCCAGCAGCCAAGATTACCCCGGGACAGGGGGGTCTGAAGCTTTCTTT. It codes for CASSQDYPGTGGSEAFF.

In DNA, the CDR3 is TGTGCCAGCAGCCCCCACAAGATGGGCACTGAAGCTTTCTTT. Protein sequence: CASSPHKMGTEAFF. The chain is built from TRBV11-3 and TRBJ1-1; D gene unclear. The CDR3 runs to 14 residues. V shed 5 bases and J shed 4 bases, with 14 bases lying between them. CDR1 is SGHNT, CDR2 YENEEA, per germline.

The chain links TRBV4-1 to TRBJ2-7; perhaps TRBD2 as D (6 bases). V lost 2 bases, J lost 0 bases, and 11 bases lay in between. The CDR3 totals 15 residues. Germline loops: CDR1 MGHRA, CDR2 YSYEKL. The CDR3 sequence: CASSQTSRHSYEQYF. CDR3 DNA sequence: TGCGCCAGCAGCCAAACTAGCAGACACTCCTACGAGCAGTACTTC.

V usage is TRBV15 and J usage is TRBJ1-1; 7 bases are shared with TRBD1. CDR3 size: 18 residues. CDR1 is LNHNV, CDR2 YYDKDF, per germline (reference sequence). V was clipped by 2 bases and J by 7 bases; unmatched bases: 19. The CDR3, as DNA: TGTGCCACCAGCAGACCAACGACAGGGACCACGATAGGGAGTGAAGCTTTCTTT. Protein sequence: CATSRPTTGTTIGSEAFF.

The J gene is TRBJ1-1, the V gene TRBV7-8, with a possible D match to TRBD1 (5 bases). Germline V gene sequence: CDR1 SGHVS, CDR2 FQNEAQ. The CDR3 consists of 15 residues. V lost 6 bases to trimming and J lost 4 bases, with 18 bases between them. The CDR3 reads CASRRLRGWGTEAFF. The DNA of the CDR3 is TGTGCCAGCAGGCGCCTACGGGGCTGGGGCACTGAAGCTTTCTTT.

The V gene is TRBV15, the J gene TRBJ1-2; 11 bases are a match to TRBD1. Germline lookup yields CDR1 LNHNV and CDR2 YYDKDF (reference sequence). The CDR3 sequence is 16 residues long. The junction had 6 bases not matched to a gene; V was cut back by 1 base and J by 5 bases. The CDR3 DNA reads TGTGCCACCAGCAGAGCCAGGACAGGGGGCTATTATGGCTACACCTTC. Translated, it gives CATSRARTGGYYGYTF.

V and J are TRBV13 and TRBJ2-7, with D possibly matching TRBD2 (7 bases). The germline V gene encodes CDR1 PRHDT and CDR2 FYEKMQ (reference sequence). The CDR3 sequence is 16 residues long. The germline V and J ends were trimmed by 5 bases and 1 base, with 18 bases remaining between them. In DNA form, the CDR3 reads TGTGCCAGCAGCCGAGGCGGGGGCTTAGCATCCTACGAGCAGTACTTC. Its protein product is CASSRGGGLASYEQYF.

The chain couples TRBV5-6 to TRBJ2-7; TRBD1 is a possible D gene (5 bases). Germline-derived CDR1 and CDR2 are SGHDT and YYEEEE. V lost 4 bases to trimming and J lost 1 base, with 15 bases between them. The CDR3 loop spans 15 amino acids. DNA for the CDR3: TGTGCCAGCAGCCCGGTGGACCAGGGATCCTACGAGCAGTACTTC. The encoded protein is CASSPVDQGSYEQYF.

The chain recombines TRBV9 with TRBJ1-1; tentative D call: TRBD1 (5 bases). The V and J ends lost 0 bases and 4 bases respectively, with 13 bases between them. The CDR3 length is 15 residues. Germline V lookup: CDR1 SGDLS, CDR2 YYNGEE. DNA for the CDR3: TGTGCCAGCAGCGTAGCTCGCTCGGGGGGCACTGAAGCTTTCTTT. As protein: CASSVARSGGTEAFF.

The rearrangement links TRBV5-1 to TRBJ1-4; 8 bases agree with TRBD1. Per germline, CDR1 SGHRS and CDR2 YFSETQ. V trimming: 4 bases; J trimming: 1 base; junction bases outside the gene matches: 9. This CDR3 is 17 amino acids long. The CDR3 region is CASSPDPTGETNEKLFF. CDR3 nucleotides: TGCGCCAGCAGCCCGGACCCGACAGGGGAAACTAATGAAAAACTGTTTTTT.

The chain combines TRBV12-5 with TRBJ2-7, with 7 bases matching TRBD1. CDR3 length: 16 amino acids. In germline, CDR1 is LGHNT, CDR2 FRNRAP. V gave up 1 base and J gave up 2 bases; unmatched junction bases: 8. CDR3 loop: CASGLENRDRPYEQYF. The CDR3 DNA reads TGTGCTAGTGGTTTGGAGAATCGGGACAGACCCTACGAGCAGTACTTC.

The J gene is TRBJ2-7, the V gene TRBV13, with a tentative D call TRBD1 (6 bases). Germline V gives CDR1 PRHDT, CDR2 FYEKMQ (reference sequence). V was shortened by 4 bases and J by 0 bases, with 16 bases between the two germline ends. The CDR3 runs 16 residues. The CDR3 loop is CASSSRTEDSSYEQYF. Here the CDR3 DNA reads TGTGCCAGCAGCTCCCGGACCGAGGACAGCTCCTACGAGCAGTACTTC. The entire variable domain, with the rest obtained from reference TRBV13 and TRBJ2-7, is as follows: AAGVIQSPRHLIKEKRETATLKCYPIPRHDTVYWYQQGPGQDPQFLISFYEKMQSDKGSIPDRFSAQQFSDYHSELNMSSLELGDSALYFCASSSRTEDSSYEQYFGPGTRLTVT.

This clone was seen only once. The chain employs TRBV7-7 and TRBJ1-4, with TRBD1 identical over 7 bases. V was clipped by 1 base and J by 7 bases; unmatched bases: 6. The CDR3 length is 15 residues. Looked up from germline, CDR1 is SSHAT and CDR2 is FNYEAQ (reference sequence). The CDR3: CASSLEVGGREKLFF. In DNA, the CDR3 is TGTGCCAGCAGCTTAGAAGTAGGGGGCCGTGAAAAACTGTTTTTT.

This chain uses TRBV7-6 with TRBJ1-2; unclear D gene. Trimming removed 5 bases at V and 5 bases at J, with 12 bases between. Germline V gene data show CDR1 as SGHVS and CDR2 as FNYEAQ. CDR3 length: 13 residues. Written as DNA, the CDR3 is TGTGCCAGCAGCCCCGGATCCTCTTATGGCTACACCTTC. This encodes CASSPGSSYGYTF.

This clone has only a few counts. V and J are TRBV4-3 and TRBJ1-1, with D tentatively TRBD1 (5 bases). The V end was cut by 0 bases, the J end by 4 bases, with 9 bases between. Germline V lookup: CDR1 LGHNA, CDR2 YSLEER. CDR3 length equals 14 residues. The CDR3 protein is CASSQDSRGTEAFF. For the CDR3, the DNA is TGCGCCAGCAGCCAAGATTCAAGGGGCACTGAAGCTTTCTTT.

The CDR3 bases are TGTGCCAGTAGTGCTACAGGGTTTTCGTTGCAGGGCTACACCTTC. Protein sequence: CASSATGFSLQGYTF. This chain uses TRBV19 with TRBJ1-2, with a possible D match to TRBD1 (6 bases). V was shortened by 5 bases and J by 8 bases, with 21 bases between the two germline ends. Germline V lookup: CDR1 LNHDA, CDR2 SQIVND (reference sequence). The CDR3 length is 15 residues.

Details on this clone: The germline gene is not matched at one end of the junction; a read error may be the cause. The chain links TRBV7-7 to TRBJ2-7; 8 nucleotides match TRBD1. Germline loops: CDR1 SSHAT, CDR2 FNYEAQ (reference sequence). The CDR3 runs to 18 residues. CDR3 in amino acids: CASSPYSDTGGPSYEQYF. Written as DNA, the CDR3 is TGTGCTAGCAGCCCCTACTCCGATACAGGGGGGCCCTCCTACGAGCAGTACTTC. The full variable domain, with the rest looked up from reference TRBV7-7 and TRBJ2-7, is GAGVSQSPRYKVTKRGQDVTLRCDPISSHATLYWYQQALGQGPEFLTYFNYEAQPDKSGLPSDRFSAERPEGSISTLTIQRTEQRDSAMYRCASSPYSDTGGPSYEQYFGPGTRLTVT.

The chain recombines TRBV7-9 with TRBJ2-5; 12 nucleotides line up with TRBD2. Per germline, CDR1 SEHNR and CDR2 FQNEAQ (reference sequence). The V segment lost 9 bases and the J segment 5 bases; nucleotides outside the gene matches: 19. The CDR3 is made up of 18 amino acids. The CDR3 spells CASKLPGLAGSQTETQYF. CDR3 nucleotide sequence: TGTGCCAGTAAACTCCCGGGACTAGCGGGTTCGCAAACGGAGACCCAGTACTTC. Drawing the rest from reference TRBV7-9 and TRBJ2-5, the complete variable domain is DTGVSQNPRHKITKRGQNVTFRCDPISEHNRLYWYRQTLGQGPEFLTYFQNEAQLEKSRLLSDRFSAERPKGSFSTLEIQRTEQGDSAMYLCASKLPGLAGSQTETQYFGPGTRLLVL.

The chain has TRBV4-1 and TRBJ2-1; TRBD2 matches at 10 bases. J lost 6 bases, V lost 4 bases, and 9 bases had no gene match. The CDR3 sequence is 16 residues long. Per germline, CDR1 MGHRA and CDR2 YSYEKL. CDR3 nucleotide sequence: TGCGCCAGCAGCCTAACAGGGACTAGCGCGCTCAATGAGCAGTTCTTC. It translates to CASSLTGTSALNEQFF.